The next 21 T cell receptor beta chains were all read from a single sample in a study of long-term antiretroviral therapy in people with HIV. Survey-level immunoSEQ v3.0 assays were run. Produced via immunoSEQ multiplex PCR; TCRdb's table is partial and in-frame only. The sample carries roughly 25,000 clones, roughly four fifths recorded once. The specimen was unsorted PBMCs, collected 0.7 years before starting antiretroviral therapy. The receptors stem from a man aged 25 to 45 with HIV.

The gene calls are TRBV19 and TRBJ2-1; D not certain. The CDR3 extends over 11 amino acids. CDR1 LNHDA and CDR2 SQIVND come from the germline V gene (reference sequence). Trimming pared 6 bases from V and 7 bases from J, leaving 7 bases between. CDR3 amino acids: CASRSTNEQFF. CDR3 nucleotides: TGTGCCAGTAGATCGACGAATGAGCAGTTCTTC.

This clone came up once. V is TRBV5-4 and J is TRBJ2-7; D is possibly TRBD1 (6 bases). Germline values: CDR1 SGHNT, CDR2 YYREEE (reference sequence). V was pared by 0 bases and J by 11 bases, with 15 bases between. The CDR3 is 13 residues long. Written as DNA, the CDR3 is TGTGCCAGCAGCTTGGGACAGGATAGGGTGGAGTACTTC. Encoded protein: CASSLGQDRVEYF.

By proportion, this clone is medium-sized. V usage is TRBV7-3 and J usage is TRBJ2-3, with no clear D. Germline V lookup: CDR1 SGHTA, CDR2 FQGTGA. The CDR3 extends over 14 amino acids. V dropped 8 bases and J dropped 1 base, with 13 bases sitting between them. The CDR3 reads CASGLVGGTDTQYF. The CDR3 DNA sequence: TGTGCCAGCGGGTTAGTAGGTGGCACAGATACGCAGTATTTT.

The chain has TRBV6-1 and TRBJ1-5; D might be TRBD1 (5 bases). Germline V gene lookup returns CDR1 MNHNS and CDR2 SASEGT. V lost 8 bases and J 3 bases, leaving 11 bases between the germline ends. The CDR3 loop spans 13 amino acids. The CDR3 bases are TGTGCCAGCCTGCAGGGTAACAATCAGCCCCAGCATTTT. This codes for CASLQGNNQPQHF.

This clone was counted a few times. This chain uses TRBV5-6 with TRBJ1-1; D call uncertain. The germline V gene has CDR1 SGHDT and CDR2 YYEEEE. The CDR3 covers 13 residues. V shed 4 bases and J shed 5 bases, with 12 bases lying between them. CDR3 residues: CASSPSAGTEAFF. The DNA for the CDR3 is TGTGCCAGCAGCCCCTCCGCGGGGACTGAAGCTTTCTTT.

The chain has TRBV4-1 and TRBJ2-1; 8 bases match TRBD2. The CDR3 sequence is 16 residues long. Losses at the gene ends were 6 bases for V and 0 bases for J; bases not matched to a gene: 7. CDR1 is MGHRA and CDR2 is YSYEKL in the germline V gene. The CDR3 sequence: CASRPVAGNSYNEQFF. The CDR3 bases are TGCGCCAGCAGACCCGTAGCGGGAAACTCCTACAATGAGCAGTTCTTC.

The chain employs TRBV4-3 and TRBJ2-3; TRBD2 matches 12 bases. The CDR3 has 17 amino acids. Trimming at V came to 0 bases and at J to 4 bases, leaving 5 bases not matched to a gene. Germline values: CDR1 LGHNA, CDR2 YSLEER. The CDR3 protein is CASSQEPSGRVSDTQYF. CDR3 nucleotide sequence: TGCGCCAGCAGCCAAGAGCCTAGCGGGAGGGTTTCAGATACGCAGTATTTT.

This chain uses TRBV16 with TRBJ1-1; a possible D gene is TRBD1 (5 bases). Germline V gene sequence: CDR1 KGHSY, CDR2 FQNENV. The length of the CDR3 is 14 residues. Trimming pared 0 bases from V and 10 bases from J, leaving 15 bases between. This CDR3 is CASSQSQGAGVAFF. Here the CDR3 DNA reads TGTGCCAGCAGCCAATCGCAAGGGGCGGGAGTAGCTTTCTTT.

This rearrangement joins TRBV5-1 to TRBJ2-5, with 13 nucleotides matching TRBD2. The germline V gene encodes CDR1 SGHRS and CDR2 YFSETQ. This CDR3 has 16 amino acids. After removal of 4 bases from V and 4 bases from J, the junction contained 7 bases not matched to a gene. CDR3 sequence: CASSAYGLAGVETQYF. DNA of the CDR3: TGCGCCAGCAGCGCCTACGGACTAGCGGGAGTAGAGACCCAGTACTTC.

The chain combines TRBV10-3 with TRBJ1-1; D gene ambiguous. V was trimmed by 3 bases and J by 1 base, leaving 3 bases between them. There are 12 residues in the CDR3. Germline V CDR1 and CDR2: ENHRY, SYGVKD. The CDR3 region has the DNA TGTGCCATCAGTGACACGAACACTGAAGCTTTCTTT. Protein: CAISDTNTEAFF.

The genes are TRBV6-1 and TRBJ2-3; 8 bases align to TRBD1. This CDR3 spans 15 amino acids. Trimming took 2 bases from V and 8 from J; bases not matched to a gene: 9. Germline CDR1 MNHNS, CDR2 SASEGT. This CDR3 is CASSEITGTGGTQYF. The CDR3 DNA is TGTGCCAGCAGTGAAATAACGGGGACAGGAGGTACGCAGTATTTT.

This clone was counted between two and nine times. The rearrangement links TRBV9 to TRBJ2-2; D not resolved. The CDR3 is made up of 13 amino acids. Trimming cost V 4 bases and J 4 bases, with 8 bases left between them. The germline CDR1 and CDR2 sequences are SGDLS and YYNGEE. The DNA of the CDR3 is TGTGCCAGCAGCCCTTTAGGCACCGGGGAGCTGTTTTTT. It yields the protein CASSPLGTGELFF.

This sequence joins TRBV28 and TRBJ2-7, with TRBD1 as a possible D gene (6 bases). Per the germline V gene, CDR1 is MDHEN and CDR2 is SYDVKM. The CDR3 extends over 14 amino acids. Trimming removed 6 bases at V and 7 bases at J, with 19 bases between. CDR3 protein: CASREAGAQGEQYF. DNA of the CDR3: TGTGCCAGCAGGGAGGCAGGGGCCCAGGGTGAGCAGTACTTC.

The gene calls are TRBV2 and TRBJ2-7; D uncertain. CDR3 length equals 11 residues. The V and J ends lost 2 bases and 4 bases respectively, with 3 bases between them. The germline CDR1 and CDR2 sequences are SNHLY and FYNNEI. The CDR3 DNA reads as TGTGCCAGCAGTGAACCTTACGAGCAGTACTTC. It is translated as CASSEPYEQYF. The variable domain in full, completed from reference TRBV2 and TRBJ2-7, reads EPEVTQTPSHQVTQMGQEVILRCVPISNHLYFYWYRQILGQKVEFLVSFYNNEISEKSEIFDDQFSVERPDGSNFTLKIRSTKLEDSAMYFCASSEPYEQYFGPGTRLTVT.

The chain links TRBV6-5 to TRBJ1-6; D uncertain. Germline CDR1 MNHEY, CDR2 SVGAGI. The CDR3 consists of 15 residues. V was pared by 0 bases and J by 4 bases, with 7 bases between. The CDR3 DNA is TGTGCCAGCAGTTACTCGACCGGGTATAATTCACCCCTCCACTTT. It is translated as CASSYSTGYNSPLHF.

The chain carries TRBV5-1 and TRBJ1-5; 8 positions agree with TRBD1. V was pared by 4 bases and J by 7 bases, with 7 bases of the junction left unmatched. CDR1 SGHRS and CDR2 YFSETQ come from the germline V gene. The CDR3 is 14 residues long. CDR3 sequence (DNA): TGCGCCAGCAGCATCGGACAGGGAGACCAGCCCCAGCATTTT. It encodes CASSIGQGDQPQHF.

CDR3 sequence: CASSPGARVYNEQFF. DNA of the CDR3: TGTGCCAGCAGCCCTGGGGCCAGGGTCTACAATGAGCAGTTCTTC. V usage is TRBV7-9 and J usage is TRBJ2-1; possibly TRBD1 for D (5 bases). CDR3 size: 15 residues. V was clipped by 5 bases and J by 3 bases, with 14 bases between them. Per germline, CDR1 SEHNR and CDR2 FQNEAQ (reference sequence).

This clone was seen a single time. The CDR3 DNA sequence: TGTGCCAGCAGCTTGGTTCGGGACAGGGGGCGCCATGAGCAGTTCTTC. Translated, it gives CASSLVRDRGRHEQFF. The J gene is TRBJ2-1, the V gene TRBV5-8; TRBD1 aligns across 12 bases. Germline V gene data show CDR1 as SGHTS and CDR2 as YDEGEE. The CDR3 runs 16 residues. V gave up 0 bases and J gave up 8 bases; unmatched junction bases: 6.

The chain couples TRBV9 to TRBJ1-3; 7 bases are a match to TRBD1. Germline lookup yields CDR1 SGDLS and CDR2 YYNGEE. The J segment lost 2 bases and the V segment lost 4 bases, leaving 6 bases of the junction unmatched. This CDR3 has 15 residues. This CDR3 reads CASSPTGLAGNTIYF. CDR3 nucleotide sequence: TGTGCCAGCAGCCCGACAGGGCTAGCTGGAAACACCATATATTTT. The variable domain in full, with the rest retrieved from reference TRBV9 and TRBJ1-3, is DSGVTQTPKHLITATGQRVTLRCSPRSGDLSVYWYQQSLDQGLQFLIQYYNGEERAKGNILERFSAQQFPDLHSELNLSSLELGDSALYFCASSPTGLAGNTIYFGEGSWLTVV.

The CDR3 protein is CASSQPRGVIDTGELFF. CDR3 nucleotide sequence: TGCGCCAGCAGCCAACCGAGGGGGGTAATAGACACCGGGGAGCTGTTTTTT. The chain joins TRBV4-1 to TRBJ2-2; D may correspond to TRBD1 or TRBD2 (6 bases each). V dropped 2 bases and J dropped 3 bases, with 16 bases sitting between them. In germline, CDR1 is MGHRA, CDR2 YSYEKL. This CDR3 contains 17 residues.

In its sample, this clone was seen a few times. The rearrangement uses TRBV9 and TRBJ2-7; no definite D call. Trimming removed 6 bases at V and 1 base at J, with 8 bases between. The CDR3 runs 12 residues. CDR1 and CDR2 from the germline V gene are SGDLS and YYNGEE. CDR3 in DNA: TGTGCCAGCAAGGCGCCGTCCTACGAGCAGTACTTC. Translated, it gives CASKAPSYEQYF.